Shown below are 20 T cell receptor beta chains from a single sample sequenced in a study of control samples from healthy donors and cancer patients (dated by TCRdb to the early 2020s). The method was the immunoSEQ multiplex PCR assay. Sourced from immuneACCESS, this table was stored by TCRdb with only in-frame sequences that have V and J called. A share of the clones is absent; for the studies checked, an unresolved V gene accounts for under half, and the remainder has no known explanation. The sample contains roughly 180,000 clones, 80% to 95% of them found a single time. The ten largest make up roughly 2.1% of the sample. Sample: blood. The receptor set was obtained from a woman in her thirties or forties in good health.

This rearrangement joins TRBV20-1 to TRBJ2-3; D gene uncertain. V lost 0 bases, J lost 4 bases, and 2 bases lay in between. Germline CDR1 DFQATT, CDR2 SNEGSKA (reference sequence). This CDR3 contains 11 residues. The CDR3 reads CSARDPDTQYF. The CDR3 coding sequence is TGCAGTGCTAGAGATCCAGATACGCAGTATTTT.

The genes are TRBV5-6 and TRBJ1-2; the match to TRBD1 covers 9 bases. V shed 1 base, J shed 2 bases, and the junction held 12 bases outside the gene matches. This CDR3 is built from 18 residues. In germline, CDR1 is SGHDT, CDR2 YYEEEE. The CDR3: CASSLYGVPGQGNYGYTF. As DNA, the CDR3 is TGTGCCAGCAGCTTGTATGGGGTCCCCGGACAGGGGAACTATGGCTACACCTTC. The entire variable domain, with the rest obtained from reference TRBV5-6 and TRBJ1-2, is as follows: DAGVTQSPTHLIKTRGQQVTLRCSPKSGHDTVSWYQQALGQGPQFIFQYYEEEERQRGNFPDRFSGHQFPNYSSELNVNALLLGDSALYLCASSLYGVPGQGNYGYTFGSGTRLTVV.

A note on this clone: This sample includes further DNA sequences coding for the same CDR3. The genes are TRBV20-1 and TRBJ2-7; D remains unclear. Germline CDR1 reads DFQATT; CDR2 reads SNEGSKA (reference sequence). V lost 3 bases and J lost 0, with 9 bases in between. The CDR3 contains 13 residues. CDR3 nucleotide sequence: TGCAGTGCTAGTCCCAGAGGCTCCTACGAGCAGTACTTC. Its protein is CSASPRGSYEQYF.

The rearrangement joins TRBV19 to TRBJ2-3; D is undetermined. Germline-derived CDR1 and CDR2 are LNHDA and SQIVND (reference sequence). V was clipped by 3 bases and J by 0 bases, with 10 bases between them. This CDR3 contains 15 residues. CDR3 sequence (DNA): TGTGCCAGTAGTATGTACAGAACTAGCACAGATACGCAGTATTTT. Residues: CASSMYRTSTDTQYF.

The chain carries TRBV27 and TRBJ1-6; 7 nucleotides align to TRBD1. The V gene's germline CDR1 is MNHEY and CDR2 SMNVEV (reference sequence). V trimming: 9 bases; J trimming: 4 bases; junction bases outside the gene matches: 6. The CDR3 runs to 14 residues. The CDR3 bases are TGTGCCAGTGCAGGGGGAGAGTATAATTCACCCCTCCACTTT. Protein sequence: CASAGGEYNSPLHF.

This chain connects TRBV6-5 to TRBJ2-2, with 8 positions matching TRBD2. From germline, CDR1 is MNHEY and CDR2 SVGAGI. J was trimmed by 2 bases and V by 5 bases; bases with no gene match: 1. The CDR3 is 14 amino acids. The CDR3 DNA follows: TGTGCCAGCAGTAGGACTAGCAACACCGGGGAGCTGTTTTTT. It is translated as CASSRTSNTGELFF.

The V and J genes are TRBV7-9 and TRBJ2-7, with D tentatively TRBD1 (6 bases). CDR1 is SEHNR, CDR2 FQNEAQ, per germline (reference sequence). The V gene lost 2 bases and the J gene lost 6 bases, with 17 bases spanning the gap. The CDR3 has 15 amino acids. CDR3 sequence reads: CASSLPAGRTVEQYF. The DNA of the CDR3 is TGTGCCAGCAGCTTACCGGCAGGGCGGACAGTCGAGCAGTACTTC.

CDR3 loop: CASSAGGAPSYNEQFF. Written as DNA, the CDR3 is TGTGCCAGCAGCGCAGGGGGGGCTCCCTCCTACAATGAGCAGTTCTTC. The chain uses TRBV9 and TRBJ2-1; D is possibly TRBD1 or TRBD2 (7 bases each). Germline V gives CDR1 SGDLS, CDR2 YYNGEE. V lost 3 bases to trimming and J lost 0 bases, with 13 bases between them. There are 16 residues in the CDR3.

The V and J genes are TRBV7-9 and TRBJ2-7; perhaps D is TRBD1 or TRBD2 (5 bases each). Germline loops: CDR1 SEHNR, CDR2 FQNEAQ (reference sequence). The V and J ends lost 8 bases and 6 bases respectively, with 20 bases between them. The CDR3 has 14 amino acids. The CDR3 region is CASASGTSLSEQYF. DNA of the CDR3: TGTGCCAGCGCCTCCGGGACCTCACTCAGCGAGCAGTACTTC. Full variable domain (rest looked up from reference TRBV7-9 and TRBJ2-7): DTGVSQNPRHKITKRGQNVTFRCDPISEHNRLYWYRQTLGQGPEFLTYFQNEAQLEKSRLLSDRFSAERPKGSFSTLEIQRTEQGDSAMYLCASASGTSLSEQYFGPGTRLTVT.

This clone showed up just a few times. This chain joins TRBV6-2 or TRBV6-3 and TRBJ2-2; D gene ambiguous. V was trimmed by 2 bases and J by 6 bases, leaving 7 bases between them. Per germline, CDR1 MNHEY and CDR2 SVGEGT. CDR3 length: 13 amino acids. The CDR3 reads CASSYAASGELFF. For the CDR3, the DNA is TGTGCCAGCAGTTACGCCGCATCCGGGGAGCTGTTTTTT.

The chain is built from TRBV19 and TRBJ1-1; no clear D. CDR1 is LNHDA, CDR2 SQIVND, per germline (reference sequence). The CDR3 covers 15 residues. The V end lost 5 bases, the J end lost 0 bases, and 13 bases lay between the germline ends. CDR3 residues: CASSSRGFMNTEAFF. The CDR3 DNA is TGTGCCAGTAGTTCCCGCGGATTTATGAACACTGAAGCTTTCTTT.

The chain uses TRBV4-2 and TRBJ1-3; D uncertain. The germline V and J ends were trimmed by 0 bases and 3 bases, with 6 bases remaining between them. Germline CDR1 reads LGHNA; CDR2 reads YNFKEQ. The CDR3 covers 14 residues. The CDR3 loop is CASSQEPGGNTIYF. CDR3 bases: TGTGCCAGCAGCCAAGAGCCGGGTGGAAACACCATATATTTT.

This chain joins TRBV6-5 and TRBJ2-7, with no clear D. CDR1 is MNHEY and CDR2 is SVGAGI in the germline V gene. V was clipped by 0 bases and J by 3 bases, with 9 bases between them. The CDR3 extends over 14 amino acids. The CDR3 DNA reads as TGTGCCAGCAGTTACTCGGATACAGACTACGAGCAGTACTTC. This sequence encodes CASSYSDTDYEQYF.

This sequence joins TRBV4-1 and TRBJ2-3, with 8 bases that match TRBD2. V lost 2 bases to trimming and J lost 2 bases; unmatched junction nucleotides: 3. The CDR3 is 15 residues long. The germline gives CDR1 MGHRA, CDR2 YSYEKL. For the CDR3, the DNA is TGCGCCAGCAGCCAACGCGGGGGGAACACAGATACGCAGTATTTT. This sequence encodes CASSQRGGNTDTQYF.

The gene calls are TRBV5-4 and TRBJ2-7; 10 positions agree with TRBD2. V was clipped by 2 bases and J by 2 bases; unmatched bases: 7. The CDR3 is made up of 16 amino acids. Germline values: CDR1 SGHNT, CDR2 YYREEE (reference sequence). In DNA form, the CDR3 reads TGTGCCAGCAGCTTACCAAGCGGGGGGGATCCCTACGAGCAGTACTTC. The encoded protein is CASSLPSGGDPYEQYF.

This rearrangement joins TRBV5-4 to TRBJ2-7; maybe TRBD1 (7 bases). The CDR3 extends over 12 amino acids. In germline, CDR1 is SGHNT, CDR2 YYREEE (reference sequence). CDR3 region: CATAGGSYEQYF. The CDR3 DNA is TGTGCGACGGCAGGGGGGTCCTACGAGCAGTACTTC.

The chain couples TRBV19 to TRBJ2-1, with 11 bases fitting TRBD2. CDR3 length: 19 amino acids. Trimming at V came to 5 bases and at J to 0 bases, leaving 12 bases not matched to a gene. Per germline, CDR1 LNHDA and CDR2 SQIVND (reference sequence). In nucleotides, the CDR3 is TGTGCCAGTAGTGTAAGACTAGCGGGGCAACTTCCCTCCTACAATGAGCAGTTCTTC. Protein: CASSVRLAGQLPSYNEQFF.

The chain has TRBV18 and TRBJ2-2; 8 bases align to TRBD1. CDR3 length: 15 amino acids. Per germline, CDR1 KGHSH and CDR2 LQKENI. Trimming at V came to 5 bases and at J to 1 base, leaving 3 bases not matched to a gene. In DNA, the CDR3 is TGTGCCAGCTCATCAGGGACAGGGAACACCGGGGAGCTGTTTTTT. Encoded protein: CASSSGTGNTGELFF.

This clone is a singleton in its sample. Here the CDR3 reads CASSLGYNEQFF. In DNA, the CDR3 is TGTGCCAGCAGCTTAGGATACAATGAGCAGTTCTTC. The rearrangement joins TRBV7-9 to TRBJ2-1; no clear D. The CDR3 is 12 residues long. The ends were cut back, 1 base at V and 4 bases at J, with 2 bases in the middle. Looked up from germline, CDR1 is SEHNR and CDR2 is FQNEAQ (reference sequence).

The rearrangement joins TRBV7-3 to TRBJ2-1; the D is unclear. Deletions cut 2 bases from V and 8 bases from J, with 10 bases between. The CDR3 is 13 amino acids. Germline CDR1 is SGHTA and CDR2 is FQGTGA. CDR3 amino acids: CASSLGPGDEQFF. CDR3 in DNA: TGTGCCAGCAGCTTAGGGCCTGGTGATGAGCAGTTCTTC.